Listed below are T cell receptor beta chains from one sample, sequenced in a study of T-cell reconstitution after alpha-beta-depleted transplantation in children. TCRdb reprocessed the PCR reads via MiXCR and lists one record per CDR3 protein. The repertoire holds a few hundred thousand distinct CDR3 sequences, with 10% to 13% as singletons. Specimen: PBMCs from the stem cell graft donor, collected from the stem cell graft. Receptors originate from a human donor who donated a stem cell graft to a child with acute lymphoblastic leukemia. CDR3s include the opening cysteine and the closing phenylalanine or tryptophan. A D gene is named only where the DNA matches it firmly. The size of a clone is reported for some rows only, either as once, few or many, or as a class for expanded clones.

>TRBJ2-6|NA|TRBV5-1|NA
TGCGCCAGCAGCGCTGCATGGGGAGCTGGGGCCAACGTCCTGACTTTC
CASSAAWGAGANVLTF
>TRBJ2-2|few|TRBV9|NA
TGTGCCAGCAGCGTAGACGGAGGGCCCTCCGGGGAGCTGTTTTTT
CASSVDGGPSGELFF
>TRBJ2-3|few|TRBV19|NA
TGTGCCAGTGCCTGGGGAGATGGAACAGATACGCAGTATTTT
CASAWGDGTDTQYF
>TRBJ2-1|few|TRBV12-3/TRBV12-4|TRBD1
TGTGCCAGCAGTCTACAGGGGGCCCCCTACAATGAGCAGTTCTTC
CASSLQGAPYNEQFF
>TRBJ2-5|few|TRBV7-9|TRBD1
TGTGCCAGCAGCCCGTCCGGGACAGTCCAAGAGACCCAGTACTTC
CASSPSGTVQETQYF
>TRBJ2-7|NA|TRBV18|NA
TGTGCCAGCTCACCGGCACAGAACTACGAGCAGTACTTC
CASSPAQNYEQYF
>TRBJ2-1|few|TRBV11-2|NA
TGTGCCAGCAGCTTCTCCAGGGCCAACAATGAGCAGTTCTTC
CASSFSRANNEQFF
>TRBJ1-2|NA|TRBV7-2|NA
TGTGCCAGCAGCTTAGAACCAGGAGTTTATGGCTACACCTTC
CASSLEPGVYGYTF
>TRBJ1-6|few|TRBV5-1|NA
TGCGCCAGCAGCTTGGCCTCCAGGGGTAATTCACCCCTCCACTTT
CASSLASRGNSPLHF
>TRBJ2-5|NA|TRBV20-1|NA
TGCAGTGCGCAAGACCAAGAGACCCAGTACTTC
CSAQDQETQYF
>TRBJ2-7|NA|TRBV29-1|TRBD1
TGCAGCGTTGACCTGGGACAGGACTCCTACGAGCAGTACTTC
CSVDLGQDSYEQYF
>TRBJ2-7|many|TRBV5-5|NA
TGTGCCAGCAGCTTGGCATGGCGTACAACCTACGAGCAGTACTTC
CASSLAWRTTYEQYF
>TRBJ2-7|few|TRBV12-3/TRBV12-4|TRBD2
TGTGCCAGCAGCGCGGGACTAGCGGACTCCTACGAGCAGTACTTC
CASSAGLADSYEQYF
>TRBJ2-3|few|TRBV29-1|NA
TGCAGCGTTGAGGGTGGCCAGAGCACAGATACGCAGTATTTT
CSVEGGQSTDTQYF
>TRBJ1-1|many|TRBV5-1|NA
TGCGCCAGCAGCGCCCAGGGAAACACTGAAGCTTTCTTT
CASSAQGNTEAFF
>TRBJ2-3|many|TRBV7-2|TRBD2
TGTGCCAGCAGCTCCGGCGGACTAGCGCATACAGATACGCAGTATTTT
CASSSGGLAHTDTQYF
>TRBJ2-7|NA|TRBV20-1|TRBD2
TGCAGTGCTAGAGATCGGGAGGGGCAATCCTACGAGCAGTACTTC
CSARDREGQSYEQYF
>TRBJ2-1|few|TRBV11-2|NA
TGTGCCAGCAGCTTGCCTAGCGCTTCGCTCTACAATGAGCAGTTCTTC
CASSLPSASLYNEQFF
>TRBJ1-1|NA|TRBV29-1|TRBD1
TGCAGCGTTGAAGATGGGACAGGGGGGGCTTTCTTT
CSVEDGTGGAFF
>TRBJ2-1|few|TRBV27|NA
TGTGCCAGACAAGCGTGCCCCGTGTGGAACAATGAGCAGTTCTTC
CARQACPVWNNEQFF
>TRBJ2-1|few|TRBV4-1|NA
TGCGCCAGCAGCCAAGACCTACCCTCGGTGTCCTCCTACAATGAGCAGTTCTTC
CASSQDLPSVSSYNEQFF
>TRBJ1-5|many|TRBV27|TRBD1
TGTGCCAGCCGACAGGGGATAAGCAATCAGCCCCAGCATTTT
CASRQGISNQPQHF
>TRBJ2-2|NA|TRBV27|NA
TGTGCCAGCAGTTTATGGGCCGGTACCGGGGAGCTGTTTTTT
CASSLWAGTGELFF
>TRBJ2-7|NA|TRBV19|TRBD1
TGTGCCAGTGGACAGGGAGTCTACGAGCAGTACTTC
CASGQGVYEQYF
>TRBJ2-7|few|TRBV6-5|NA
TGTGCCAGCAGTTACTCCCTCGGTTACGAGCAGTACTTC
CASSYSLGYEQYF
>TRBJ2-7|few|TRBV29-1|NA
TGCAGCGTTGAGGCGGCAGCACCCTACGAGCAGTACTTC
CSVEAAAPYEQYF
>TRBJ1-1|few|TRBV7-9|NA
TGTGCCAGCACCTTTCGGGGTGGACCGGGGGACACTGAAGCTTTCTTT
CASTFRGGPGDTEAFF
>TRBJ1-1|NA|TRBV4-2|NA
TGTGCCAGCAGCCAAGATCTGACGAACACTGAAGCTTTCTTT
CASSQDLTNTEAFF
>TRBJ2-1|few|TRBV12-3/TRBV12-4|NA
TGTGCCAGCCAAAGCGGGCCGTCCTACAATGAGCAGTTCTTC
CASQSGPSYNEQFF
>TRBJ2-1|few|TRBV12-3/TRBV12-4|NA
TGTGCCACCTCACTGAGCTCCTACAATGAGCAGTTCTTC
CATSLSSYNEQFF
>TRBJ2-5|many|TRBV7-2|NA
TGTGCCAGCAGCCTGGGAGGGACCCAGTACTTC
CASSLGGTQYF
>TRBJ1-6|few|TRBV25-1|NA
TGTGCCAGCAGATCCCACCTCCCCGATTCACCCCTCCACTTT
CASRSHLPDSPLHF
>TRBJ2-3|NA|TRBV20-1|TRBD2
TGCAGTGCTAGAGTTTGGACTAGCGGGAACACAGATACGCAGTATTTT
CSARVWTSGNTDTQYF
>TRBJ2-7|NA|TRBV18|TRBD2
TGTGCCAGCTCACCACCGCTAGCGGGAGGATACGAGCAGTACTTC
CASSPPLAGGYEQYF
>TRBJ2-5|NA|TRBV20-1|TRBD2
TGCAGTGCTACGGGACTAGCGGGTCTGGAGACCCAGTACTTC
CSATGLAGLETQYF
>TRBJ2-7|many|TRBV13|NA
TGTGCCAGCAGCACGGGTCTTAACCGACCCGAGCAGTACTTC
CASSTGLNRPEQYF
>TRBJ2-7|NA|TRBV4-3|NA
TGCGCCAGCAGCCAAGTCTTTGGGCCCTCCTACGAGCAGTACTTC
CASSQVFGPSYEQYF
>TRBJ2-1|few|TRBV5-5|NA
TGTGCCAGCAGCTTGGAATCGGAGGGACGCTCCTACAATGAGCAGTTCTTC
CASSLESEGRSYNEQFF
>TRBJ2-7|few|TRBV6-2/TRBV6-3|TRBD2
TGTGCCGGAAGGACTAGCGGTACGCACGAGCAGTACTTC
CAGRTSGTHEQYF
>TRBJ2-7|NA|TRBV25-1|NA
TGTGCCAGCAGTGAATCCCCCCCCGAGCAGTACTTC
CASSESPPEQYF
>TRBJ1-2|NA|TRBV12-3/TRBV12-4|TRBD1
TGTGCCAGCAGTTTAGCGCAGGGGGCGTACCCGGACTATGGCTACACCTTC
CASSLAQGAYPDYGYTF
>TRBJ2-7|NA|TRBV5-1|NA
TGCGCCAGCAGTGGCAGGGAGACCTACGAGCAGTACTTC
CASSGRETYEQYF
>TRBJ2-5|few|TRBV20-1|TRBD2
TGCAGTGCCCCGTCGGAGCGGGAGCAAGAGACCCAGTACTTC
CSAPSEREQETQYF
>TRBJ2-5|NA|TRBV27|TRBD1
TGTGCCAGCAGGGGGGACAGGGGGTCTTTAAAGGGGACCCAGTACTTC
CASRGDRGSLKGTQYF
>TRBJ2-1|NA|TRBV5-1|NA
TGCGCCAGCAGCTTGTCTTTTGTGGTAGCGGACACGTTCAATGAGCAGTTCTTC
CASSLSFVVADTFNEQFF
>TRBJ2-3|once|TRBV19|NA
TGTGCCAGTAGTACGATTCAGGGATGGAGCACAGATACGCAGTATTTT
CASSTIQGWSTDTQYF
>TRBJ2-1|NA|TRBV4-3|NA
TGCGCCAGCAGCCCCCGGACTACTGGCTCCTACAATGAGCAGTTCTTC
CASSPRTTGSYNEQFF
>TRBJ2-7|few|TRBV5-5|NA
TGTGCCAGCAGCTTCGAACAGGGTTTATACGAGCAGTACTTC
CASSFEQGLYEQYF
>TRBJ2-7|few|TRBV20-1|TRBD1
TGCAGTGCTAGAGATACTTCAGGGGGCTTCGACGAGCAGTACTTC
CSARDTSGGFDEQYF
>TRBJ1-2|many|TRBV7-3|NA
TGTGCCAGCAGCTTATCAGGGGTCGGGTATGGCTACACCTTC
CASSLSGVGYGYTF
>TRBJ2-5|few|TRBV29-1|TRBD1
TGCAGCGTTGGACTGACAGGGTCGGGGGAGACCCAGTACTTC
CSVGLTGSGETQYF
>TRBJ2-7|NA|TRBV6-5|TRBD2
TGTGCCAGCAGTTACTCCCGGGCGGGAGACGAGCAGTACTTC
CASSYSRAGDEQYF
>TRBJ2-7|few|TRBV12-3/TRBV12-4|TRBD2
TGTGCCAGCAGTCGCTTGCTAGCGGCCACTCTCTCCTACGAGCAGTACTTC
CASSRLLAATLSYEQYF
>TRBJ2-1|NA|TRBV29-1|NA
TGCAGCGTCTCTACAAATGAGCAGTTCTTC
CSVSTNEQFF
>TRBJ1-2|many|TRBV27|TRBD1
TGTGCCAGCAGTCCGACGATGACAGGGATTTATGGCTACACCTTC
CASSPTMTGIYGYTF
>TRBJ1-4|few|TRBV4-3|NA
TGCGCCAGCAGCCAAGGACGCGGAAGTAGGGATAATGAAAAACTGTTTTTT
CASSQGRGSRDNEKLFF
>TRBJ1-2|NA|TRBV12-3/TRBV12-4|NA
TGTGCCAGCAAGCCGGACAGTCACTATGGCTACACCTTC
CASKPDSHYGYTF